This T cell receptor beta chain was recovered during a study of blood T cell repertoires in COVID-19. Overall study context: COVID-19 samples, acute and convalescent, were from the United States, Italy and Spain. Sources were T cells, B-cell-depleted T cells, or PBMCs; the material itself was cDNA or gDNA.

In the source study's methods: Reference gene primer amplification in the assay estimated nucleated cell counts. Some clones are missing from TCRdb's copy, which holds only in-frame ones; the method was immunoSEQ multiplex PCR. V, J and clone size are taken as reported in that table, and D and trimming were inferred from the DNA itself. In the table there are 65,000 to 85,000 clones, approximately 78% of which are singletons. The CDR3 extends over 14 amino acids. Trimming shortened V by 2 bases and J by 6 bases, and 13 bases separated the two germline ends. Per the germline V gene, CDR1 is MNHNS and CDR2 is SASEGT.

This sequence originates from a woman aged 55 to 70 with acute or convalescent COVID-19. This chain links TRBV6-1 with TRBJ1-2; D not resolved. Input material: peripheral blood. CDR3 sequence: CASSEQLRGDGYTF. The CDR3 DNA is TGTGCCAGCAGTGAACAATTACGGGGAGATGGCTACACCTTC.